This T cell receptor beta chain was recorded in a study of T cells expressing NK-cell markers (dated by TCRdb to about 2020). The study in broad terms: Eight or nine donors provided sorted CD3+CD56+NKG2C+, CD3+CD56+NKG2C- and CD3+CD56-NKG2C+ T-cell subsets, whose TCR beta-chain repertoires were profiled. Seven of the eight sequenced donors were HCMV-seropositive and one was HCMV-seronegative. Randomly selected healthy volunteers, three men and five women, were used as the eight sequenced donors. Illumina HiSeq 2000/2500, MiSeq or NextSeq was used to sequence libraries as 2 x 150 bp reads. Paper-wide results and their limitations: Those dominant clonotypes were again the most abundant among CD3+CD56-NKG2C+ cells in a handful of donors, at roughly 25-65%. In several donors, the dominant CD3+CD56+NKG2C+ clonotypes ranked among the top 10 CD8+ clonotypes, making up about 1.0-7.5% of CD8+ T cells. It remained unclear whether the expanded NKG2C-expressing T cell clones were specific for HCMV antigens.

CDR3 length: 13 amino acids, cysteine to phenylalanine. No coding sequence is recorded. In the germline V gene, CDR1 corresponds to MDHEN and CDR2 to SYDVKM. HCMV-specific IgG was detected in serum with a commercial ELISA kit to determine HCMV serostatus. Peripheral blood mononuclear cells were isolated from blood by Ficoll density gradient centrifugation. The sample was run on an Illumina HiSeq 2000. TCR beta cDNA libraries were prepared using 5'RACE template switching, which introduced a universal primer site and unique molecular identifiers. Synthesis of cDNA was primed from the TCR beta constant segment and was followed by two consecutive PCR amplification steps. In the authors' own workflow: MIGEC was used to demultiplex reads and group reads by UMI, and MiTCR was used to assemble and quantify clonotypes. To remove erroneous sequences, TCR cDNA sequences were retained only when supported by two or more reads. The tcR package was used for downstream repertoire analysis, and clonotypes were matched between fractions using CDR3 nucleotide sequence together with V segment. VDJmatch was used to annotate antigen specificity against VDJdb, with one amino acid substitution in CDR3 permitted. TCRdb reprocessed the reads, and each CDR3 protein sequence is entered once, without DNA. The V and J calls were determined by TCRdb, not by the authors. The sample's records list about 460,000 distinct CDR3 sequences. The top ten clones comprise approximately 1.4% of the sample.

With respect to this clonotype: Its binding antigen is unknown.

The source material was blood T cells: a sorted CD56 or NKG2C T cell subset, CD4+ or CD8+ T cells, or bulk PBMC T cells (not recorded which). Rearrangement joined TRBV28 to TRBJ2-2. The sequence came from a woman aged 45-59 years in good health. Donor details come from another sample of the same person, matched by shared clones. The encoded CDR3 is CASSLRLTGELFF.